This record concerns one TCR beta chain sequence. Its matching antigen is unknown. The V gene's germline CDR1 is MNHNS and CDR2 SASEGT. V lost 5 bases and J lost 1; bases outside the gene matches: 1. This CDR3 has 15 residues. These data are taken from a study of radiation and T cells in renal cell carcinoma. Overall study: Nephrectomy followed 15 Gy stereotactic body radiation by 4 weeks.

Study conclusions and caveats: Top tumor clonotypes rose in blood 2 weeks post-radiation, then contracted.

Time point specified: blood 2 weeks post-SBRT. Treatment given: 15 Gy SBRT to primary tumor, nephrectomy 4 weeks later. Radiation-treated patients gave blood at baseline, week 2 and week 4. This renal cell carcinoma was of the clear cell type. TCRdb's copy holds only in-frame clones and misses some; the assay was immunoSEQ multiplex PCR. The table has 65,000 to 80,000 clones, around 86% seen once. The sequence was collected from a woman between 45 and 65 years old with renal cell carcinoma. This material consisted of blood, taken from a patient whose treatment included radiotherapy and nephrectomy. The gene calls are TRBV6-1 and TRBJ2-1; 11 bases are shared with TRBD2. CDR3 in DNA: TGTGCCAGCAGTACTAGCGGGAGTTCCTACAATGAGCAGTTCTTC. It translates to CASSTSGSSYNEQFF.